This T cell receptor (beta chain) is from a study of blood T cell repertoires in COVID-19. Overall study context: Specimens from acute and convalescent COVID-19 originated in the United States, Italy and Spain.

Seattle-derived patients entered the study during active infection and were followed longitudinally. V shed 3 bases and J shed 5 bases, with 9 bases lying between them. The CDR3 consists of 13 residues. Authors' methods: Amplified reference gene primers provided the basis for estimating nucleated cell counts. Measured with immunoSEQ multiplex PCR; TCRdb has only the in-frame clones, and not every one. V and J calls and clone size follow that table, whereas D and trimming were derived from the DNA. Of approximately 70,000 clones listed, 90% to 95% are singletons. This chain uses TRBV12-3 or TRBV12-4 with TRBJ2-3; D unresolved. Sequences were obtained from peripheral blood. The TCR was taken from a man between 45 and 60 years old with COVID-19, enrolled during active disease. The CDR3 DNA reads TGTGCCAGCAGTTTTCGCTCCGGAGATACGCAGTATTTT. It specifies CASSFRSGDTQYF.